The 11 T cell receptor beta chains below were found in one sample sequenced in a study of T cell responses to AZD1222 COVID-19 vaccine. The assay was immunoSEQ multiplex PCR, and TCRdb's table has in-frame clones only and misses some. The repertoire has 150,000 to 200,000 clones, less than 90% of them found once; the top ten carry 1.5% to 2%. The specimen comprised peripheral blood, sampled on day 0 of AZD1222 vaccination. The receptors originated from an adult in good health.

The V and J genes are TRBV5-5 and TRBJ2-2, with D possibly TRBD1 on 6 matching bases. Germline-derived CDR1 and CDR2 are SGHKS and YYEKEE (reference sequence). V dropped 1 base and J dropped 0 bases, with 10 bases sitting between them. The CDR3 has 16 residues. The CDR3 bases are TGTGCCAGCAGCTTGAGTGGGACAACGAACACCGGGGAGCTGTTTTTT. This gives the protein CASSLSGTTNTGELFF.

J is TRBJ2-7 and V is TRBV7-9; unclear D gene. The CDR3 consists of 15 residues. Deletions cut 3 bases from V and 5 bases from J, with 17 bases between. Germline V lookup: CDR1 SEHNR, CDR2 FQNEAQ (reference sequence). The CDR3 DNA is TGTGCCAGCAGCTTGCGGCCGTTACGGCCTGACGAGCAGTACTTC. Protein product: CASSLRPLRPDEQYF.

The chain has TRBV28 and TRBJ2-2; D is perhaps TRBD2 (6 bases). This CDR3 is built from 13 residues. Deletions cut 5 bases from V and 7 bases from J, with 11 bases between. Germline V gene sequence: CDR1 MDHEN, CDR2 SYDVKM. CDR3 in amino acids: CASSRGFNGELFF. The CDR3 nucleotides are TGTGCCAGCAGTCGGGGGTTCAACGGGGAGCTGTTTTTT.

This clone has only one observation. The J gene is TRBJ1-2, the V gene TRBV6-5; D remains ambiguous. This CDR3 comprises 13 residues. From germline, CDR1 is MNHEY and CDR2 SVGAGI. V was pared by 7 bases and J by 8 bases, with 17 bases between. In DNA form, the CDR3 reads TGTGCCAGCATTGTGGCCTCAACGAGAGGCTACACCTTC. This sequence encodes CASIVASTRGYTF.

The rearrangement joins TRBV24-1 to TRBJ2-7; no definite D call. The germline V gene encodes CDR1 KGHDR and CDR2 SFDVKD. V lost 0 bases and J lost 6, with 5 bases in between. The CDR3 covers 12 residues. CDR3 nucleotides: TGTGCCACCAGTGATTTGGGCGGCGAGCAGTACTTC. Protein product: CATSDLGGEQYF.

The CDR3 sequence is CASSPPGSPGEAFF. As DNA, the CDR3 is TGTGCCAGCTCACCCCCGGGATCCCCTGGGGAAGCTTTCTTT. V usage is TRBV18 and J usage is TRBJ1-1; D not resolved. This CDR3 is built from 14 residues. Looked up from germline, CDR1 is KGHSH and CDR2 is LQKENI. With 3 bases removed from V and 8 bases from J, the gap between germline ends came to 16 bases.

This clone was picked up one time. DNA for the CDR3: TGTGCCTGGAGTGTAGCAGGGCTTGGCTACACCTTC. It encodes CAWSVAGLGYTF. The chain is built from TRBV30 and TRBJ1-2, with a weak D call TRBD1 (5 bases). This CDR3 is built from 12 residues. Trimming left V 0 bases short and J 7 bases short, with 9 bases between. The V gene's germline CDR1 is GTSNPN and CDR2 SVGIG (reference sequence). Using reference TRBV30 and TRBJ1-2 for the parts outside the CDR3, the full variable domain is SQTIHQWPATLVQPVGSPLSLECTVEGTSNPNLYWYRQAAGRGLQLLFYSVGIGQISSEVPQNLSASRPQDRQFILSSKKLLLSDSGFYLCAWSVAGLGYTFGSGTRLTVV.

This chain uses TRBV10-2 with TRBJ1-1; maybe TRBD1 (5 bases). The CDR3 sequence is 16 residues long. CDR1 and CDR2 from the germline V gene are WSHSY and SAAADI. V was pared by 6 bases and J by 1 base, with 18 bases between. The CDR3, as DNA: TGCGCCAGCAGGTGGGGGTCGGACGCGTCGAACACTGAAGCTTTCTTT. Translation: CASRWGSDASNTEAFF.

The chain combines TRBV7-2 with TRBJ1-2, with D unclear. Trimming cost V 3 bases and J 0 bases, with 11 bases left between them. Per germline, CDR1 SGHTA and CDR2 FQGNSA. The CDR3 extends over 15 amino acids. The CDR3 sequence is CASSFLQRTNYGYTF. The CDR3 region has the DNA TGTGCCAGCAGCTTCCTCCAGAGAACTAACTATGGCTACACCTTC.

This clone is a singleton in its sample. This sequence joins TRBV9 and TRBJ2-1; the D is unclear. The ends were cut back, 0 bases at V and 0 bases at J, with 10 bases in the middle. The V gene's germline CDR1 is SGDLS and CDR2 YYNGEE. The CDR3 spans 16 residues. CDR3 nucleotides: TGTGCCAGCAGCGTAGAGACCTCTACCTCCTACAATGAGCAGTTCTTC. The encoded protein is CASSVETSTSYNEQFF.

The chain is built from TRBV19 and TRBJ1-5, with 7 bases that match TRBD1. The CDR3 length is 13 residues. CDR1 is LNHDA, CDR2 SQIVND, per germline (reference sequence). After removal of 5 bases from V and 5 bases from J, the junction contained 3 bases not matched to a gene. CDR3 region: CASSPGGYQPQHF. For the CDR3, the DNA is TGTGCCAGTAGTCCAGGGGGGTATCAGCCCCAGCATTTT.